The entry below gives a single TCR beta chain sequence along with its context. These data belong to a study of PD-1 and CTLA-4 blockade in melanoma. V dropped 6 bases and J dropped 4 bases, with 15 bases sitting between them. This CDR3 is built from 14 residues. Germline V gene sequence: CDR1 MNHEY, CDR2 SMNVEV (reference sequence). Generated by immunoSEQ multiplex PCR, the TCRdb table keeps only in-frame clones and is missing some. The sample consists of roughly 16,000 clones, 65% to 75% of them appearing once. The TCR originated in a human donor with melanoma. The specimen was CD8+ T cells from peripheral blood, collected before anti-PD-1 treatment. The genes are TRBV27 and TRBJ1-2; D call uncertain. The CDR3, as DNA: TGTGCCAGCAGATCCCTGGGCGTAGGCTATGGCTACACCTTC. Protein product: CASRSLGVGYGYTF.